The rows below give T cell receptor beta chains drawn from one sample of a study of preoperative IRX-2 immunotherapy in early breast cancer. TCRdb keeps only in-frame clones here, not all; method: immunoSEQ multiplex PCR. Of roughly 24,000 clones listed, approximately 81% are singletons. The sequencing here drew on lymph node tissue, taken after IRX-2 immunotherapy. These receptors all stem from a human donor with breast cancer. Both conserved end residues are part of each CDR3. A D gene is named only where the DNA matches it firmly. Clone sizes are given selectively: once, few, many, or a class where the clone is expanded.

CASRPLTGSRLAGGNEQFF TGTGCCAGCAGGCCACTGACAGGGTCCCGGCTAGCGGGAGGCAATGAGCAGTTCTTC TRBJ2-1 TRBD2 . TRBV6-8
CASSAGANNEQFF TGCGCCAGCAGCGCGGGAGCTAACAATGAGCAGTTCTTC TRBJ2-1 TRBD2 once TRBV23-1
CASNYRMENTEAFF TGTGCCAGTAATTATAGAATGGAGAACACTGAAGCTTTCTTT TRBJ1-1 . few TRBV19
CASSVRGYGYTF TGTGCCAGCAGTGTGAGGGGGTATGGCTACACCTTC TRBJ1-2 . . TRBV28
CASSGGTSTDTQYF TGTGCCAGCAGCGGCGGGACTAGCACAGATACGCAGTATTTT TRBJ2-3 . . TRBV28
CASRRKETEAFF TGTGCCAGCAGAAGAAAGGAAACTGAAGCTTTCTTT TRBJ1-1 . once TRBV6-8
CASSSPGRGLTDTQYF TGTGCCAGCAGTTCCCCCGGCCGGGGACTCACAGATACGCAGTATTTT TRBJ2-3 . . TRBV28
CASSQAREQPQHF TGCGCCAGCAGCCAGGCCCGGGAACAGCCCCAGCATTTT TRBJ1-5 . once TRBV4-1
CASSLGGTGRTNEKLFF TGTGCCAGTAGCCTCGGAGGGACAGGGAGGACTAATGAAAAACTGTTTTTT TRBJ1-4 TRBD1 . TRBV19
CSVEGPGDYGYTF TGCAGCGTTGAAGGGCCAGGGGACTATGGCTACACCTTC TRBJ1-2 . . TRBV29-1
CASPPWLSSGNTIYF TGCGCCAGCCCCCCTTGGTTAAGCTCTGGAAACACCATATATTTT TRBJ1-3 . . TRBV23-1
CASSNNTGQRRYEQYF TGTGCCAGCAGCAACAATACAGGACAACGTCGCTACGAGCAGTACTTC TRBJ2-7 . medium-sized TRBV16
CASALSQGANYGYTF TGTGCCAGCGCTTTATCACAGGGAGCTAACTATGGCTACACCTTC TRBJ1-2 . . TRBV19
CATSTSGSENTGELFF TGCGCCACTAGTACTAGCGGGAGCGAGAACACCGGGGAGCTGTTTTTT TRBJ2-2 TRBD2 . TRBV5-1
CATSKVLGNQPQHF TGTGCCACCAGCAAGGTGCTGGGCAATCAGCCCCAGCATTTT TRBJ1-5 . . TRBV15
CASSGIGGLREKLFF TGCGCCAGCAGTGGGATAGGGGGCTTGCGAGAAAAACTGTTTTTT TRBJ1-4 TRBD1 . TRBV10-2
CASSSSTALQETQYF TGCGCCAGCAGCTCATCGACAGCCCTACAAGAGACCCAGTACTTC TRBJ2-5 . . TRBV5-1
CAYQRGNEKLFF TGTGCCTACCAACGGGGTAATGAAAAACTGTTTTTT TRBJ1-4 . . TRBV30
CASSIESNQPQHF TGTGCCAGTAGTATAGAGAGCAATCAGCCCCAGCATTTT TRBJ1-5 . . TRBV19
CASSLDGQGFSEKLFF TGTGCCAGCAGCTTGGACGGACAGGGCTTTAGTGAAAAACTGTTTTTT TRBJ1-4 TRBD1 . TRBV7-6
CASSYSSYLVDTQYF TGTGCCAGCAGTTACTCGAGTTACCTCGTGGATACGCAGTATTTT TRBJ2-3 . . TRBV6-8
CASSVYRGTYEQYF TGTGCCAGCAGCGTCTATCGGGGGACCTACGAGCAGTACTTC TRBJ2-7 . . TRBV7-1
CASSLILAGATDTQYF TGTGCCAGCAGCTTGATACTAGCGGGAGCTACAGATACGCAGTATTTT TRBJ2-3 TRBD2 . TRBV7-6
CASSLGYRAYNEQFF TGCGCCAGCAGCCTCGGGTACAGGGCCTACAATGAGCAGTTCTTC TRBJ2-1 . . TRBV23-1
CASSQEQANTGELFF TGTGCCAGCAGCCAAGAGCAGGCCAACACCGGGGAGCTGTTTTTT TRBJ2-2 . few TRBV14
CASSPNRNTGELFF TGTGCCAGCAGCCCTAACAGGAACACCGGGGAGCTGTTTTTT TRBJ2-2 . . TRBV7-7
CASSQTGSKGTYNEQFF TGCGCCAGCAGCCAAACCGGGTCCAAAGGGACCTACAATGAGCAGTTCTTC TRBJ2-1 . . TRBV4-1